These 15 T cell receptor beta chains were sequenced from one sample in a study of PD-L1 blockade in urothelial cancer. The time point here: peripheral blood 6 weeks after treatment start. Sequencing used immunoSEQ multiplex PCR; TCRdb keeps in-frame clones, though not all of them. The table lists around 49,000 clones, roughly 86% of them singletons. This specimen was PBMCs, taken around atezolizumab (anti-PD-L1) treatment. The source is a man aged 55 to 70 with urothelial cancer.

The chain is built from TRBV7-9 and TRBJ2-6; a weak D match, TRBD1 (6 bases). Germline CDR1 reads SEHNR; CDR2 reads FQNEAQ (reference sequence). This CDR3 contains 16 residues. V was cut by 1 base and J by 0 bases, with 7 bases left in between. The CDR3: CASSLGTASGANVLTF. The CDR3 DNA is TGTGCCAGCAGCTTAGGGACAGCCTCTGGGGCCAACGTCCTGACTTTC.

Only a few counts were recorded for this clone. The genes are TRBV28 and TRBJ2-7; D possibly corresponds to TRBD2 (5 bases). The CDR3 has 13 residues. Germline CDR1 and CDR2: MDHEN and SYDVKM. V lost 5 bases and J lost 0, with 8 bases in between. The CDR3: CASSGGPSYEQYF. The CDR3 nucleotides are TGTGCCAGCAGTGGCGGGCCCTCCTACGAGCAGTACTTC.

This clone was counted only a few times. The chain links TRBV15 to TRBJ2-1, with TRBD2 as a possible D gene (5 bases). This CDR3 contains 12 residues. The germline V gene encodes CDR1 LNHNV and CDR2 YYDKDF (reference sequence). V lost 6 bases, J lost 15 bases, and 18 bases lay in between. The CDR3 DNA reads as TGTGCCACCAGTTCCGGAGGCCGTGATCGGTTCTTC. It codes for CATSSGGRDRFF.

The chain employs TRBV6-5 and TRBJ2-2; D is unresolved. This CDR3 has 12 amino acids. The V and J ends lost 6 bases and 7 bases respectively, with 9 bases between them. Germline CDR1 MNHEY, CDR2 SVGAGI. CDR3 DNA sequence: TGTGCCAGCAGCCCTCGAGGCGGGGAGCTGTTTTTT. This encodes CASSPRGGELFF.

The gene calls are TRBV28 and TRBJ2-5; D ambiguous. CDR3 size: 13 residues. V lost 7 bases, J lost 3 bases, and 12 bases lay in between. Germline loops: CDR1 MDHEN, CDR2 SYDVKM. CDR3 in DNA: TGTGCCAGCACCAATGGCGGCGAAGAGACCCAGTACTTC. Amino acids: CASTNGGEETQYF. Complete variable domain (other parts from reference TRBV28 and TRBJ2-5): DVKVTQSSRYLVKRTGEKVFLECVQDMDHENMFWYRQDPGLGLRLIYFSYDVKMKEKGDIPEGYSVSREKKERFSLILESASTNQTSMYLCASTNGGEETQYFGPGTRLLVL.

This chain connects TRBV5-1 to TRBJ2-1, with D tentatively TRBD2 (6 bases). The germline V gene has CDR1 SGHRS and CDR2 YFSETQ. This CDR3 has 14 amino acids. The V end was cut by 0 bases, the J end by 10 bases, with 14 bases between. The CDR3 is CASSLGRGGGEQFF. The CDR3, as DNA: TGCGCCAGCAGCTTGGGTAGGGGAGGAGGAGAGCAGTTCTTC.

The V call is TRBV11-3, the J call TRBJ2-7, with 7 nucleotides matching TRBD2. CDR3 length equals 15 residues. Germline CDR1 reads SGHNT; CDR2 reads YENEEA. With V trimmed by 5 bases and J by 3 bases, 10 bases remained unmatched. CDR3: CASSPGASGHYEQYF. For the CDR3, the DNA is TGTGCCAGCAGCCCCGGGGCTAGCGGTCACTACGAGCAGTACTTC. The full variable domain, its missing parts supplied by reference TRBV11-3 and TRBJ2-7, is EAGVVQSPRYKIIEKKQPVAFWCNPISGHNTLYWYLQNLGQGPELLIRYENEEAVDDSQLPKDRFSAERLKGVDSTLKIQPAELGDSAVYLCASSPGASGHYEQYFGPGTRLTVT.

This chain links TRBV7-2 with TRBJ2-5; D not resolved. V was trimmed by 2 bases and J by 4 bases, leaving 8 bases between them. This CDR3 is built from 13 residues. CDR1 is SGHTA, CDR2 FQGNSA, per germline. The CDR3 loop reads CASSLNPGETQYF. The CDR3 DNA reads TGTGCCAGCAGCTTAAACCCGGGAGAGACCCAGTACTTC.

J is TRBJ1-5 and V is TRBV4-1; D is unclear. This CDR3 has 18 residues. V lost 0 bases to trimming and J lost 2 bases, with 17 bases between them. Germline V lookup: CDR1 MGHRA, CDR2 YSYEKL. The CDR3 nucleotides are TGCGCCAGCAGCCAAGACTCCCTACTTATGGGAGGCAATCAGCCCCAGCATTTT. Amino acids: CASSQDSLLMGGNQPQHF.

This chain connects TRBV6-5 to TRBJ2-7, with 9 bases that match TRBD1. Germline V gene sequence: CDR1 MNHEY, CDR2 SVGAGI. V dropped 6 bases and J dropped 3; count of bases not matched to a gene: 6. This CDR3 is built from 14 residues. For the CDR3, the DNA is TGTGCCAGCAGCACCGGGGACAGGGTCTACGAGCAGTACTTC. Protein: CASSTGDRVYEQYF.

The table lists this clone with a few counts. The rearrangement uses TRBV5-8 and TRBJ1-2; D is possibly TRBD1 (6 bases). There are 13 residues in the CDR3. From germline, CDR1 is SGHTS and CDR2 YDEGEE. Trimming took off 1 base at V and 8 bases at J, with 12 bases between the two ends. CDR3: CASSLRGARGYTF. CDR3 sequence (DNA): TGTGCCAGCAGCTTGCGGGGGGCGCGAGGCTACACCTTC.

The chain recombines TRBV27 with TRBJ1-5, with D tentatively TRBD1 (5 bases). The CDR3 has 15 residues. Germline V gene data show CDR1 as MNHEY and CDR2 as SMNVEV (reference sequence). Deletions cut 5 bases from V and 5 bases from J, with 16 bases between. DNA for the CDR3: TGTGCCAGCAGTCCCTCAGGGTTTCAGGATCAGCCCCAGCATTTT. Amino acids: CASSPSGFQDQPQHF.

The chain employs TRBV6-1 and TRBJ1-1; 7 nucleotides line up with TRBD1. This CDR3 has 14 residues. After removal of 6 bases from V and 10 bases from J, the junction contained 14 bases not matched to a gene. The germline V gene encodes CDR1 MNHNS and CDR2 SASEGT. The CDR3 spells CASSDRADGNGAFF. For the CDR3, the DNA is TGTGCCAGCAGCGACAGGGCGGATGGGAATGGAGCTTTCTTT.

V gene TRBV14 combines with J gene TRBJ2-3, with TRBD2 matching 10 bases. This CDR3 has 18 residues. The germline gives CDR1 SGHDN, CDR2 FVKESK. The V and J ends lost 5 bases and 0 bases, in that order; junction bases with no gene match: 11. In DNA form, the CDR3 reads TGTGCCAGCAGCTCCCGTTCGTCTAGCGGGAGTAGCACAGATACGCAGTATTTT. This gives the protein CASSSRSSSGSSTDTQYF.

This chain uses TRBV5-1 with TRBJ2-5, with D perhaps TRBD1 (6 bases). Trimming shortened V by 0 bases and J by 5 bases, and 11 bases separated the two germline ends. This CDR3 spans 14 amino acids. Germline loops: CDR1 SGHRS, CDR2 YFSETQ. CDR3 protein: CASSLGGPRETQYF. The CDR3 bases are TGCGCCAGCAGCTTGGGGGGGCCAAGGGAGACCCAGTACTTC.